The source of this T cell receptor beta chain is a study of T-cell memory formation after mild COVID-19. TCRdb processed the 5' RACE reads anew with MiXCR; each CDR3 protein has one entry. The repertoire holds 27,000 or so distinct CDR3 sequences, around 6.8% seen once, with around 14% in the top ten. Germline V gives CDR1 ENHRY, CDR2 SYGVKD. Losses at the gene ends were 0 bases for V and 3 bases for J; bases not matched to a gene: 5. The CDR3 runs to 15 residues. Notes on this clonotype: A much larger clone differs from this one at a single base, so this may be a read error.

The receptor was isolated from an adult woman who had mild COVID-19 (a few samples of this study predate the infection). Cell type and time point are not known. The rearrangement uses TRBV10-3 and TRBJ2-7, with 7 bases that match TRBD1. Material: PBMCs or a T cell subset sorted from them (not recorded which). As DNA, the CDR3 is TGTGCCATCAGTGAGTCAAGCGCAGGGGGCTACGAGCAGTACTTC. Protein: CAISESSAGGYEQYF.